This TCR beta chain comes out of a study of shared clonotypes between healthy human individuals. This clone was observed a handful of times. V was pared by 5 bases and J by 2 bases, with 8 bases of the junction left unmatched. Germline CDR1 and CDR2: MNHEY and SVGAGI. The CDR3 totals 15 residues. Clones were read by immunoSEQ multiplex PCR, and TCRdb kept only the in-frame ones, dropping some. The sample lists 950,000 to 1,300,000 clones, about 75% seen once, with about 1.4% in the top ten. There were only Caucasian adults among the donors, and all lived in Nashville, Tennessee. This TCR was sampled from a man in his late teens or twenties in good health. The chain carries TRBV6-5 and TRBJ1-1; 7 bases match TRBD1. The source material was memory CD4+ T cells sorted from blood. The subset denotes: CD45RA-negative fraction. The CDR3 region has the DNA TGTGCCAGCAGTAATCGACAGGGATATAACACTGAAGCTTTCTTT. Residues: CASSNRQGYNTEAFF.